This TCR beta chain comes out of a study of shared clonotypes between healthy human individuals (dated by TCRdb to the early 2020s). Concerning the study at large: Two women and three men aged 18 to 49 years were included in the cohort. Per donor, three plates each were used for CD4 naive and CD4 memory, two for CD8 naive, and one for CD8 memory. The study deeply sequenced blood TCR repertoires of about 5 healthy adults to estimate repertoire size and the extent of clonotype sharing between individuals. Different laboratories and diverse techniques were used to prepare libraries and sequence TCR repertoires, to increase sequencing depth and limit assay-specific biases. Per donor, leukapheresis produced somewhere between about 0.8 and 9.5 billion PBMCs.

Using the deep immunoSEQ assay, TCR CDR3 regions were amplified from genomic DNA by multiplex PCR. Extracted genomic DNA from each cell subset was distributed evenly across all wells of several immunoSEQ 96-well plates, and each plate was treated as a replicate. For sorted subsets, each replicate PCR was loaded with about 0.2 ug genomic DNA, equivalent to 30,000 or so T cell genomes. The purified libraries were quantified using a Qubit 3.0 fluorometer, sized with a Bioanalyzer 2100, and then quantified again using the KAPA Library Quantification kit. Each immunoSEQ 96-well plate was sequenced on its own single-read 150-cycle Illumina NextSeq 550 flow cell. On the authors' methods: Because only junctional sequences without quality scores were contained in the immunoSEQ output, filtering matching that applied to full-length reads could not be performed. To assign V/J genes and CDR3, sequences were annotated against IMGT germline references using PyIR, a Python wrapper for IgBLAST v1.9. Reads were filtered out if the reads had weak V/J assignments (E-value above 1e-6), no CDR3, stop codons, out-of-frame junctions, or ambiguous translated residues. V3J clonotypes were defined as sequences sharing an identical inferred V gene, J gene, and CDR3 amino acid sequence. To compute the percentage overlap between repertoires, the number of shared unique clonotypes was divided by the size of the smaller repertoire. Repertoire richness was assessed with RTK rarefaction, the Chao1 estimator, and Recon v2.1 estimates of unobserved clonotypes. Generation probabilities for all TCRbeta clonotypes obtained by the gDNA method from four donors were computed using OLGA. Imported from immuneACCESS, the table was reduced by TCRdb to in-frame sequences with V and J called. These copies leave out some clones; in studies compared against another copy, an unresolved V gene accounts for under half, and the cause of the remainder is not known. The V and J calls and clone size were taken over from that table, and D and trimming were inferred from the DNA. Across this sample there are about 2.4 million clones, with roughly 93% seen only once. The ten top clones hold about 0.38% of the sample.

General study outcomes and caveats: Compared with non-shared clonotypes, the clonotypes found in all four sorted-subset donors had higher generation probabilities. Pairwise subsampling indicated that sequencing depth was expected to affect the degree of clonotype sharing among donors. Sampling was restricted to blood, and TCR repertoires in tissues likely differ from the TCR repertoires found in blood. Incomplete sequencing was indicated by rarefaction of sorted-subset datasets, despite the large sequencing depth. Larger estimated clonotype richness was generally found for naive subsets than for memory subsets. Sharing across a handful of donors was observed for roughly 5% of naive CD4, about 3.2% of naive CD8, 2% to 2.5% of memory CD4, and 0.4% of memory CD8 clonotypes. The genetic and exposure-history diversity represented was limited by the small number of donors.

The donors were healthy, HIV-negative adults who had no recently reported acute infections or vaccinations. Every donor was a Caucasian adult residing in Nashville, Tennessee, USA. CD4+ T cells were enriched through magnetic negative selection, after which naive cells were positively selected on CD45RA and the remaining negative fraction served as the memory subset. After blood collection by leukapheresis, PBMCs were isolated using Ficoll-Histopaque density gradient centrifugation and then cryopreserved in the vapor phase of liquid nitrogen. Analytical flow cytometry was used to check the purity and quantity of every magnetically sorted T cell population. From each sorted fraction, genomic DNA was isolated and quantified by UV absorbance on a Nanodrop 2000c. There are a few counts of this clone. Its recognized antigen is unknown. Per-base quality was not reported, and no clone a single base away is much larger than it. Other DNA variants within this sample encode the same CDR3.

Including cysteine and phenylalanine, the CDR3 has 14 amino acids. CDR3 DNA is the only sequence kept; it has 42 bases, read in frame from the first base. CDR1 MDHEN and CDR2 SYDVKM were looked up in the germline V gene. Deletion took 6 bases off V and 1 base off J, with a span of 10 bases between the germline ends. What was sequenced was naive CD4+ T cells from PBMCs. This specimen's cell subset or site label, per the study, means: CD45RA+ positively selected. The sequence was collected from a man aged 18 to 29 in good health. Some clones in this sample may be carry-over from other donors' samples. The chain joins TRBV28 to TRBJ1-3; there is no confident call for the D gene. The sequenced DNA: TGTGCCAGCAGCTCCACGGTGTCTGGAAACACCATATATTTT. It encodes CASSSTVSGNTIYF. The CDR3 plus the reference TRBV28 and TRBJ1-3 genes for the other parts give the full variable domain: DVKVTQSSRYLVKRTGEKVFLECVQDMDHENMFWYRQDPGLGLRLIYFSYDVKMKEKGDIPEGYSVSREKKERFSLILESASTNQTSMYLCASSSTVSGNTIYFGEGSWLTVV.